These T cell receptor beta chains were read from a single sample in a study of blood T cells in healthy people across ages. MiXCR was run by TCRdb on the 5' RACE reads, yielding one entry per CDR3 protein. The sample carries 850,000 or so distinct CDR3 sequences, more than 25% recorded once. Sequencing was done on a sample of blood. The receptors shown here come from a woman of 80 years or more in good health. The CDR3 runs from the conserved cysteine through the conserved F or W. Size is omitted from some rows. Given values are once, few, many or a class for expanded clones.

TRBJ2-5 | TRBV9 | many | CASSLGTSGVQETQYF
TRBJ2-1 | TRBV7-6 | NA | CASSLSTSGAGGEQFF
TRBJ2-3 | TRBV9 | NA | CASSVGRGAGTDTQYF
TRBJ2-7 | TRBV7-2 | NA | CASSSETTAYEQYF
TRBJ1-2 | TRBV7-9 | few | CASSVYGYTF
TRBJ2-3 | TRBV3-1 | few | CASSLRTSGGALDTQYF
TRBJ2-4 | TRBV5-1 | NA | CASSPPLLAGGKNIQYF
TRBJ1-1 | TRBV20-1 | many | CSAQGGALEAFF
TRBJ2-7 | TRBV9 | many | CASSEGQGTRTAEQYF
TRBJ2-7 | TRBV12-3/TRBV12-4 | NA | CASSSRRVRDYEQYF
TRBJ2-5 | TRBV12-3/TRBV12-4 | NA | CASSDHQETQYF
TRBJ2-1 | TRBV2 | many | CASGGESELNEQFF
TRBJ2-3 | TRBV10-3 | many | CAISDSRLAGSTDTQYF
TRBJ2-7 | TRBV2 | NA | CASSMASYEQYF
TRBJ1-2 | TRBV7-2 | NA | CASSSDPTYGDGYTF
TRBJ2-5 | TRBV12-3/TRBV12-4 | many | CASSFYVREQETQYF
TRBJ1-2 | TRBV3-1 | NA | CASSQGTGGRNYGYTF
TRBJ2-6 | TRBV6-2/TRBV6-3 | few | CAGRWRATTGWANVLTF
TRBJ1-6 | TRBV6-1 | many | CASTPTGTGTYNSPLHF
TRBJ1-2 | TRBV5-6 | few | CASRRAEGNYGYTF
TRBJ2-1 | TRBV7-2 | many | CASSPLGGFMQFF
TRBJ2-3 | TRBV18 | NA | CASSTRDSDTDAQYF
TRBJ2-1 | TRBV14 | NA | CASSQIQGGVNEQFF
TRBJ2-5 | TRBV20-1 | few | CSAPQGEHGEQYF
TRBJ2-7 | TRBV9 | many | CASSVEQGAYEQYF
TRBJ1-5 | TRBV30 | few | CAWSGGRRQPQHF
TRBJ2-5 | TRBV5-1 | NA | CASSLRAGREETQYF
TRBJ2-5 | TRBV20-1 | many | CSASSGRDVKETQYF
TRBJ1-1 | TRBV20-1 | many | CSARKQQIQAFF
TRBJ1-1 | TRBV5-1 | NA | CASSLDGGRVEAFF
TRBJ2-7 | TRBV7-9 | NA | CASSFVGEGLSDEQYF
TRBJ1-2 | TRBV7-9 | NA | CASSSGAIYGYTF
TRBJ2-1 | TRBV7-2 | many | CASSRDSPLSEQFF
TRBJ1-5 | TRBV4-1 | NA | CASSQGQGKINQPRHF
TRBJ1-5 | TRBV27 | NA | CASSLHFPGQGIHQPQHF
TRBJ2-3 | TRBV20-1 | many | CSAPLGGSSTDTQYF
TRBJ1-4 | TRBV6-5 | many | CASSPSFGTAEKLFF
TRBJ2-1 | TRBV29-1 | NA | CSVVVGTGSEQFF
TRBJ1-5 | TRBV10-3 | NA | CAISESGTRGSNQPQHF
TRBJ2-5 | TRBV7-2 | NA | CASSLELAGGDHETQYF
TRBJ2-3 | TRBV6-2/TRBV6-3 | many | CASTYSDTQYF
TRBJ2-1 | TRBV28 | NA | CASGGGGRHEQFF
TRBJ2-4 | TRBV27 | NA | CASSLRLAGGGNEQYF
TRBJ2-1 | TRBV12-3/TRBV12-4 | NA | CASSLGLASAPQGEQFF
TRBJ1-2 | TRBV10-3 | many | CAISESNSPTAGYTF
NA | TRBV12-3/TRBV12-4 | few | CASSLGAEYPSSYNEQYF
TRBJ2-3 | TRBV9 | few | CASSVGQGKNTDTQYF
TRBJ2-1 | TRBV3-1 | few | CASSHSSGNNEQFF